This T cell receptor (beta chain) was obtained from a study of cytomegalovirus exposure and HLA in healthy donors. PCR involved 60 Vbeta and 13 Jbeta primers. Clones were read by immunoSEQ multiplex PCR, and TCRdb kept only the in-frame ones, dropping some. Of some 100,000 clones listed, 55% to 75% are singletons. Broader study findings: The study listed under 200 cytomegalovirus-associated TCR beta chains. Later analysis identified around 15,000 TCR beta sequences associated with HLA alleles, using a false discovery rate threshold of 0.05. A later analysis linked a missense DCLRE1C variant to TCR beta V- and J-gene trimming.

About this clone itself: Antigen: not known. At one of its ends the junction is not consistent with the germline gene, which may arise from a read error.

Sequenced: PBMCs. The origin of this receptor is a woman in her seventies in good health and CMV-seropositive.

The CDR3 nucleotides are TGTGCCATCAGTGGGGGACTTTTTAGGTCCTTCGAGCAGTACTTC. Amino acids: CAISGGLFRSFEQYF. The chain employs TRBV10-3 and TRBJ2-7, with a possible D match to TRBD2 (6 bases). The CDR3 is 15 amino acids. CDR1 and CDR2 (germline): ENHRY, SYGVKD.